Below are 24 T cell receptor beta chains sequenced from a single sample in a study of blood T cells in healthy people across ages. Alongside a J-beta primer mix, a sample-barcoded 5' primer served in a second PCR lasting about 7 to 11 cycles. MiXCR, applied by TCRdb to the 5' RACE reads, yields one record per CDR3 protein. The sample comprises about 780,000 distinct CDR3 sequences, around half of which are singletons, and 15% to 20% rests with the top ten. The sample consisted of blood. These receptors were taken from an elderly man in good health.

This clonotype occurred many times. The CDR3 nucleotides are TGTGCCAGCTCACCTAGGGACACCTACAATGAGCAGTTCTTC. As protein: CASSPRDTYNEQFF. V is TRBV18 and J is TRBJ2-1; TRBD1 is a possible D gene (6 bases). The CDR3 totals 14 residues. With 3 bases removed from V and 2 bases from J, the gap between germline ends came to 8 bases. Germline-derived CDR1 and CDR2 are KGHSH and LQKENI.

This clonotype came up a few times. The chain recombines TRBV28 with TRBJ2-7; D is perhaps TRBD1 (6 bases). The CDR3 is made up of 14 amino acids. V lost 5 bases to trimming and J lost 6 bases, with 17 bases between them. CDR1 and CDR2 from the germline V gene are MDHEN and SYDVKM. The CDR3, as DNA: TGTGCCAGCAGTCACCACAGGGTCGGCGGCGAGCAGTACTTC. Its translation is CASSHHRVGGEQYF.

The chain has TRBV12-3 or TRBV12-4 and TRBJ2-1; possible D gene TRBD2, 6 bases. This CDR3 spans 18 amino acids. V was shortened by 6 bases and J by 0 bases, with 21 bases between the two germline ends. The DNA of the CDR3 is TGTGCCAGCAGCCAAACCCCGTTTTTGACTAGCTCCTACAATGAGCAGTTCTTC. Protein product: CASSQTPFLTSSYNEQFF.

This chain connects TRBV5-1 to TRBJ2-1; the match to TRBD2 covers 10 bases. CDR1 SGHRS and CDR2 YFSETQ come from the germline V gene. The J segment lost 7 bases and the V segment lost 0 bases, leaving 4 bases of the junction unmatched. CDR3 length: 15 residues. The CDR3 reads CASSLASGGRNEQFF. Here the CDR3 DNA reads TGCGCCAGCAGCTTGGCTAGCGGGGGTAGAAATGAGCAGTTCTTC.

This rearrangement joins TRBV29-1 to TRBJ2-7; D remains ambiguous. The J call may be faulty, since TRBJ2-4 better matches the DNA end. The CDR3 runs to 13 residues. The V gene's germline CDR1 is SQVTM and CDR2 ANQGSEA. CDR3 amino acids: CSVGPEQRNIQYF. The CDR3 DNA reads TGCAGCGTTGGTCCGGAGCAGAGAAACATTCAGTACTTC.

The count of this clonotype is one. Possible read error: a much larger clone is one base away. V and J are TRBV27 and TRBJ2-6, with D perhaps matching TRBD1 (5 bases). The CDR3 has 16 residues. Germline assignment: CDR1 MNHEY and CDR2 SMNVEV (reference sequence). The CDR3, as DNA: TGTACCAGCAGCCTACGACAGTTCTCTGGGGCCAACGTCCTGACTTTC. Translation: CTSSLRQFSGANVLTF.

The gene calls are TRBV24-1 and TRBJ2-1; D perhaps matches TRBD2 (6 bases). The tail of the sequence fits TRBJ2-7 better, so the J call may be wrong. This CDR3 contains 13 residues. Germline loops: CDR1 KGHDR, CDR2 SFDVKD. The CDR3 DNA sequence: TGTGCCACCAAGAACACGGACTACAATGAGCAGTACTTC. This translates into CATKNTDYNEQYF.

Turning to this clonotype: Since a much larger clone is just one base distant, this may be a read error. The chain carries TRBV9 and TRBJ2-7; D possibly matches TRBD1 or TRBD2 (5 bases each). Germline V CDR1 and CDR2: SGDLS, YYNGEE. The CDR3 is 15 amino acids. Trimming stripped 0 bases from V and 2 bases from J, with 12 bases between. Written as DNA, the CDR3 is TGTGCCAGCAGCGTAGAAGGGGAGATCACCTACGAGCAGTACTTC. It specifies CASSVEGEITYEQYF. The full variable domain, with the rest looked up from reference TRBV9 and TRBJ2-7, is DSGVTQTPKHLITATGQRVTLRCSPRSGDLSVYWYQQSLDQGLQFLIQYYNGEERAKGNILERFSAQQFPDLHSELNLSSLELGDSALYFCASSVEGEITYEQYFGPGTRLTVT.

V and J are TRBV5-1 and TRBJ2-4, with 8 bases matching TRBD2. The length of the CDR3 is 14 residues. The V and J ends lost 2 bases and 13 bases, in that order; junction bases with no gene match: 11. CDR1 and CDR2 (germline): SGHRS, YFSETQ. For the CDR3, the DNA is TGCGCCAGCAGCTTTGGTCCAGCGGGAGTTGAGCAGTACTTC. This codes for CASSFGPAGVEQYF.

The J gene is TRBJ2-7, the V gene TRBV2; D uncertain. The CDR3 runs 12 residues. Germline V gives CDR1 SNHLY, CDR2 FYNNEI. Trimming left V 8 bases short and J 2 bases short, with 10 bases between. CDR3 in DNA: TGTGCCAGCGGCCAGGAAACCTACGAGCAGTACTTC. It codes for CASGQETYEQYF. Full variable domain (remainder filled in from reference TRBV2 and TRBJ2-7): EPEVTQTPSHQVTQMGQEVILRCVPISNHLYFYWYRQILGQKVEFLVSFYNNEISEKSEIFDDQFSVERPDGSNFTLKIRSTKLEDSAMYFCASGQETYEQYFGPGTRLTVT.

V gene TRBV5-1 combines with J gene TRBJ2-7, with TRBD2 matching over 7 bases. CDR3 length: 16 residues. V gave up 1 base and J gave up 7 bases; unmatched junction bases: 14. The germline CDR1 and CDR2 sequences are SGHRS and YFSETQ. CDR3 amino acids: CASSLSPRDLGGEQYF. The CDR3 DNA reads as TGCGCCAGCAGCTTGTCCCCCCGGGACCTGGGGGGGGAGCAGTACTTC.

The sample holds a few counts of this clonotype. The chain combines TRBV6-5 with TRBJ2-3, with D possibly being TRBD2 (6 bases). The V end lost 11 bases, the J end lost 4 bases, and 13 bases lay between the germline ends. Germline CDR1 is MNHEY and CDR2 is SVGAGI. The CDR3 is 12 residues long. CDR3 in DNA: TGTGCCTGCGGTTGGGGGGCAGATACGCAGTATTTT. Translation: CACGWGADTQYF.

This clonotype appeared a few times. The gene calls are TRBV2 and TRBJ2-1; D might be TRBD2 (6 bases). V lost 8 bases to trimming and J lost 0 bases, with 14 bases between them. Germline CDR1 reads SNHLY; CDR2 reads FYNNEI. The CDR3 contains 15 residues. CDR3 DNA: TGTGCCAGCCAAACTAGCCAGAGCTCCTACAATGAGCAGTTCTTC. Protein sequence: CASQTSQSSYNEQFF.

V usage is TRBV20-1 and J usage is TRBJ2-7; 8 nucleotides match TRBD2. V lost 0 bases, J lost 7 bases, and 11 bases stayed unmatched. This CDR3 comprises 15 residues. CDR1 and CDR2 (germline): DFQATT, SNEGSKA (reference sequence). The CDR3 DNA is TGCAGTGCTAGAGATGCTCAGCGGGAGAGTAATGAGCAGTACTTC. This sequence encodes CSARDAQRESNEQYF.

This clonotype was detected once. The chain uses TRBV7-2 and TRBJ2-3; D remains ambiguous. V lost 1 base, J lost 5 bases, and 13 bases lay in between. CDR1 SGHTA and CDR2 FQGNSA come from the germline V gene. The CDR3 has 15 residues. CDR3 nucleotide sequence: TGTGCCAGCAGCTTAGTAGACTTTAGTAAAGATACGCAGTATTTT. It translates to CASSLVDFSKDTQYF.

The CDR3 loop is CASSFGRAMGDEQFF. The CDR3 DNA sequence: TGTGCCAGCAGTTTTGGGAGGGCCATGGGCGATGAGCAGTTCTTC. V usage is TRBV12-3 or TRBV12-4 and J usage is TRBJ2-1; the match to TRBD2 covers 7 bases. The CDR3 extends over 15 amino acids. V was pared by 3 bases and J by 8 bases, with 10 bases of the junction left unmatched.

This sequence joins TRBV7-2 and TRBJ2-3, with a possible D match to TRBD1 (6 bases). The CDR3 sequence is 16 residues long. Germline CDR1 is SGHTA and CDR2 is FQGNSA. The V end was cut by 2 bases, the J end by 5 bases, with 17 bases between. The CDR3 protein is CASSLLGAGEGDTQYF. The DNA of the CDR3 is TGTGCCAGCAGCTTATTAGGGGCAGGGGAAGGAGATACGCAGTATTTT.

This sequence joins TRBV29-1 and TRBJ2-3; the D gene is possibly TRBD2 (6 bases). Trimming cost V 8 bases and J 9 bases, with 12 bases left between them. Per the germline V gene, CDR1 is SQVTM and CDR2 is ANQGSEA. This CDR3 is 10 amino acids long. The CDR3 reads CSYVSGTQYF. In DNA form, the CDR3 reads TGCAGCTACGTGAGCGGGACGCAGTATTTT.

The sample holds many counts of this clonotype. The chain carries TRBV5-1 and TRBJ2-1; D is perhaps TRBD2 (5 bases). V was shortened by 2 bases and J by 10 bases, with 7 bases between the two germline ends. CDR3 length: 11 amino acids. Germline V gene lookup returns CDR1 SGHRS and CDR2 YFSETQ. The CDR3 sequence is CASSLREEQFF. The CDR3 bases are TGCGCCAGCAGCTTAAGGGAGGAGCAGTTCTTC.

As concerns this clonotype: A read error may produce the germline difference seen at one junction end. This rearrangement joins TRBV9 to TRBJ2-3, with D possibly TRBD1 on 6 matching bases. The CDR3 has 15 amino acids. Germline lookup yields CDR1 SGDLS and CDR2 YYNGEE. The CDR3 sequence is CAGSVGGQSTDTQYF. DNA of the CDR3: TGTGCCGGCAGCGTAGGTGGACAGAGCACAGATACGCAGTATTTT.

The V and J genes are TRBV12-3 or TRBV12-4 and TRBJ2-1; 12 nucleotides line up with TRBD2. The length of the CDR3 is 17 residues. The junction had 12 bases not matched to a gene; V was cut back by 6 bases and J by 6 bases. CDR3 sequence reads: CASSMTSGRGEGNEQFF. The CDR3 DNA sequence: TGTGCCAGCAGCATGACTAGCGGGAGAGGGGAGGGCAATGAGCAGTTCTTC.

This clonotype was observed many times. V is TRBV29-1 and J is TRBJ2-1, with D uncertain. There are 11 residues in the CDR3. Germline loops: CDR1 SQVTM, CDR2 ANQGSEA. Trimming shortened V by 2 bases and J by 6 bases, and 5 bases separated the two germline ends. CDR3: CSVETGNEQFF. Here the CDR3 DNA reads TGCAGCGTTGAAACGGGCAATGAGCAGTTCTTC.

This chain connects TRBV12-3 or TRBV12-4 to TRBJ2-1; 8 positions agree with TRBD2. The ends lost 0 bases at V and 4 bases at J; junction bases unmatched: 5. The CDR3 has 16 residues. CDR3 in DNA: TGTGCCAGCAGTTTAGCCGCGGTAGCGGGATACAATGAGCAGTTCTTC. Translating it yields CASSLAAVAGYNEQFF.

The V and J genes are TRBV28 and TRBJ2-3, with D possibly being TRBD2 (5 bases). This CDR3 spans 15 amino acids. Trimming removed 5 bases from V and 2 bases from J, with 14 bases in between. Per the germline V gene, CDR1 is MDHEN and CDR2 is SYDVKM. CDR3 nucleotides: TGTGCCAGCAGTCCCCTGGACTCGATCACAGATACGCAGTATTTT. Encoded protein: CASSPLDSITDTQYF.